This T cell receptor (beta chain) was documented in a study of blood T cell repertoires in COVID-19. Study information: In each case, the material was cDNA or gDNA derived from T cells, B-cell-depleted T cells, or PBMCs.

In the study's own analysis: Scientists estimated how many nucleated cells there were by amplifying reference gene primers. Profiling relied on immunoSEQ multiplex PCR, and the TCRdb table lists in-frame clones only, not all of them. V, J and clone size are taken as reported in that table, and D and trimming were inferred from the DNA itself. Among about 310,000 clones listed, approximately 89% were seen once. Assignment of participants to cohorts was predicated upon participant-reported clinical history. Recovered status applied to Cohort 3 donors who had two consecutive negative PCRs. It also applied to those with clearance or with symptom resolution. CDR3 length: 16 residues. Trimming took off 2 bases at V and 2 bases at J, with 13 bases between the two ends. Germline-derived CDR1 and CDR2 are MGHRA and YSYEKL.

This TCR came from a woman aged 40 to 49 who had recovered from COVID-19. Sequencing used PBMCs or T cells enriched from blood (not recorded which). The chain has TRBV4-1 and TRBJ1-3; perhaps TRBD1 as D (6 bases). The CDR3 coding sequence is TGCGCCAGCAGCCAATTTGTAGGGGGGGCTGGAAACACCATATATTTT. The encoded protein is CASSQFVGGAGNTIYF.